Listed here is a single TCR beta chain. The clone's antigen remains unknown. Per-base quality was not reported, and no clone a single base away is much larger than it. Synthesis of TCR cDNA relied on 5'RACE template switching, a step that introduced a universal primer site along with unique molecular identifiers. Priming of cDNA synthesis was performed from both the TCR alpha and TCR beta constant segments. Library amplification used two PCR steps, and the second PCR step added sample barcodes and sequencing adapters. Libraries were sequenced on Illumina HiSeq 2500 (2x100 bp) or NovaSeq (2x150 bp). Regarding the original processing steps: MIGEC was used to demultiplex reads and collapse the reads into UMI consensus sequences, and MiXCR was used for V(D)J alignment. Using edgeR on replicate PBMC samples, clonotypes were called vaccine-responding if FDR was below 0.01 and the log2 fold change was above 5 up to day 15. CD4 or CD8 identity was assigned to each bulk clonotype according to whether the clonotype was present at higher abundance in the sequenced CD4 repertoire or the sequenced CD8 repertoire. TCRdb reworked the public reads: Q25 trimming with fastp, MiXCR clone assembly, productive beta chains retained. CDR3 protein duplicates are merged, each entry listing the most common genes and DNA. These V and J calls rely on TCRdb rather than the paper's analysis. Here the sample has 500,000 to 700,000 distinct CDR3 sequences; roughly a fifth occur a single time. Roughly an eighth of the sample is held by the ten biggest clonotypes.

This record belongs to a study of T cells after yellow fever vaccination (dated by TCRdb to the late 2010s). Regarding the research as a whole: Libraries from fractions with low cell numbers were prepared with the SMART-Seq v4 Ultra Low Input RNA kit. Two healthy male donors, one aged 18 to 30 and one aged 30 to 40 years, were included in the cohort. Bulk PBMC replicates and cell subsets were isolated from blood drawn at multiple timepoints before and after both primary and secondary immunization. To follow T-cell clones before and after both primary and booster YFV17D yellow fever vaccination, bulk TCR alpha and beta repertoires underwent longitudinal sequencing.

Results the study describes overall, beyond this receptor: FACS-sorted repertoires could contain abundant contaminating clonotypes from the bulk population, so computational filtering was required. Only a couple of donors were included in the study, so the extent to which the findings can be generalized is limited. A small share of clonotypes was detected in both CD4 and CD8 compartments, with the overlap likely arising from convergent recombination. Compared with the primary T-cell response, the secondary T-cell response was weaker but faster, peaking on day 5 rather than day 15. After the booster, most of the clones that had expanded following primary vaccination were detected again (approximately 96% of CD4 and 80% to 90% of CD8), which suggests that memory was broadly maintained.

Read against the paper, the sample's treatment or condition label means: live attenuated yellow fever vaccine strain. At each blood-draw timepoint, two biological replicates of bulk PBMCs were obtained. PBMCs were isolated from peripheral blood using a standard Ficoll-Paque protocol. TriZol was used to extract RNA from bulk PBMCs, CD4 and CD8 fractions, and dextramer-positive and dextramer-negative fractions. The sequencing used PBMCs, collected 15 days after the yellow fever booster vaccination. This clonotype was sampled from a man aged 25-45 years who received the YFV17D yellow fever vaccine.

The sequenced DNA: TGCGCCAGCAGCCCCATGGGGGGGGGAGAGAACACTGAAGCTTTCTTT. This translates into CASSPMGGGENTEAFF. The V and J segments used are TRBV5-1 and TRBJ1-1, with a weak D call of TRBD1 (5 bases match). From a lookup of the germline V gene, CDR1 and CDR2 are SGHRS and YFSETQ. V lost 4 bases and J lost 1 base; the stretch between them is 17 bases long. The CDR3 contains 16 residues, cysteine and phenylalanine counted. Only CDR3 DNA remains: 48 bases, in frame from the first base.